This passage covers 14 T cell receptor beta chains from one sample sequenced in a study of PD-1 blockade in classical Hodgkin lymphoma. Every single patient, without exception, relapsed after autologous stem cell transplantation, and brentuximab vedotin exposure varied. Measured with immunoSEQ multiplex PCR; TCRdb has only the in-frame clones, and not every one. Of tens of thousands of clones listed, 89% are singletons. The input for sequencing was peripheral blood mononuclear cells (PBMCs), taken at baseline. These receptors all come from a human donor with classical Hodgkin lymphoma.

This chain connects TRBV14 to TRBJ2-5; a weak D match, TRBD2 (5 bases). Trimming took off 3 bases at V and 2 bases at J, with 13 bases between the two ends. The germline gives CDR1 SGHDN, CDR2 FVKESK. The CDR3 runs to 15 residues. The CDR3 loop is CASSQSTGLQETQYF. CDR3 in DNA: TGTGCCAGCAGCCAGTCTACGGGGTTACAAGAGACCCAGTACTTC.

The chain couples TRBV10-2 to TRBJ2-1; 8 positions match TRBD2. V dropped 2 bases and J dropped 2; count of bases not matched to a gene: 5. The V gene's germline CDR1 is WSHSY and CDR2 SAAADI. The CDR3 length is 16 residues. The CDR3 bases are TGCGCCAGCAGTGAGGATTCTAGCGGGCCCTACAATGAGCAGTTCTTC. This translates into CASSEDSSGPYNEQFF.

The CDR3 loop reads CASSLGGNAGGQETQYF. The CDR3 coding sequence is TGTGCCAGCAGCTTAGGGGGCAATGCCGGTGGGCAAGAGACCCAGTACTTC. The chain employs TRBV7-6 and TRBJ2-5, with TRBD1 as a possible D gene (5 bases). This CDR3 spans 17 amino acids. Germline lookup yields CDR1 SGHVS and CDR2 FNYEAQ. The germline V and J ends were trimmed by 1 base and 2 bases, with 17 bases remaining between them.

This chain connects TRBV6-6 to TRBJ1-5; maybe TRBD1 (6 bases). Germline assignment: CDR1 MNHNY and CDR2 SVGAGI (reference sequence). The CDR3 loop spans 15 amino acids. The germline V and J ends were trimmed by 8 bases and 5 bases, with 19 bases remaining between them. CDR3 sequence: CASSTGLGLDQPQHF. As DNA, the CDR3 is TGTGCCAGCTCCACAGGGTTGGGCCTAGATCAGCCCCAGCATTTT.

This clone was recorded once. The J gene is TRBJ2-7, the V gene TRBV5-6; 10 bases match TRBD1. Germline V gene sequence: CDR1 SGHDT, CDR2 YYEEEE. V gave up 4 bases and J gave up 4 bases; unmatched junction bases: 5. This CDR3 comprises 14 residues. The CDR3 loop is CASSPGQGMYEQYF. The CDR3 DNA reads as TGTGCCAGCAGCCCGGGACAGGGGATGTACGAGCAGTACTTC.

The rearrangement links TRBV5-1 to TRBJ2-2; D remains ambiguous. The CDR3 loop spans 16 amino acids. Germline-derived CDR1 and CDR2 are SGHRS and YFSETQ. Trimming removed 2 bases from V and 2 bases from J, with 13 bases in between. CDR3 DNA sequence: TGCGCCAGCAGCTTTAGACACAATGCTAACACCGGGGAGCTGTTTTTT. Its translation: CASSFRHNANTGELFF.

The rearrangement joins TRBV6-5 to TRBJ2-7, with a tentative D call TRBD1 (6 bases). Looked up from germline, CDR1 is MNHEY and CDR2 is SVGAGI. This CDR3 contains 14 residues. V lost 0 bases, J lost 7 bases, and 13 bases lay in between. The CDR3: CASSYSGRGEEQYF. Written as DNA, the CDR3 is TGTGCCAGCAGTTACTCTGGCAGGGGTGAGGAGCAGTACTTC.

The CDR3 loop reads CASRPDRVNEQFF. CDR3 nucleotide sequence: TGTGCCAGCAGACCCGACAGGGTCAATGAGCAGTTCTTC. The J gene is TRBJ2-1, the V gene TRBV6-5; 7 positions match TRBD1. Trimming at V came to 6 bases and at J to 6 bases, leaving 5 bases not matched to a gene. The CDR3 spans 13 residues. Germline lookup yields CDR1 MNHEY and CDR2 SVGAGI.

This rearrangement joins TRBV11-1 to TRBJ1-1, with TRBD1 identical over 8 bases. This CDR3 has 13 residues. The V and J ends lost 4 bases and 11 bases, in that order; junction bases with no gene match: 9. Germline-derived CDR1 and CDR2 are SGHAT and FQDESV (reference sequence). The CDR3 here is CASSSDRVYLAFF. The DNA for the CDR3 is TGTGCCAGCAGCTCGGACAGGGTCTATCTTGCTTTCTTT.

This clone is a singleton in its sample. The chain links TRBV5-1 to TRBJ1-2; no clear D. Trimming removed 4 bases from V and 4 bases from J, with 11 bases in between. Germline CDR1 SGHRS, CDR2 YFSETQ. This CDR3 contains 13 residues. CDR3 in amino acids: CASSPVLGYGYTF. CDR3 bases: TGCGCCAGCAGCCCGGTCCTGGGCTATGGCTACACCTTC.

The V call is TRBV28, the J call TRBJ1-5; no clear D. Germline CDR1 MDHEN, CDR2 SYDVKM. V was trimmed by 2 bases and J by 2 bases, leaving 7 bases between them. The CDR3 contains 14 residues. The CDR3 bases are TGTGCCAGCAGTTTAGGCCAGGGCAATCAGCCCCAGCATTTT. This sequence encodes CASSLGQGNQPQHF. The full variable domain, with the rest looked up from reference TRBV28 and TRBJ1-5, is DVKVTQSSRYLVKRTGEKVFLECVQDMDHENMFWYRQDPGLGLRLIYFSYDVKMKEKGDIPEGYSVSREKKERFSLILESASTNQTSMYLCASSLGQGNQPQHFGDGTRLSIL.

The V gene is TRBV6-1, the J gene TRBJ2-3; 9 nucleotides align to TRBD1. The CDR3 length is 15 residues. Trimming removed 5 bases from V and 3 bases from J; junction bases left unmatched: 6. Germline CDR1 is MNHNS and CDR2 is SASEGT. The CDR3 DNA follows: TGTGCCAGCAGTCTTCGGGACAGGGCAACAGATACGCAGTATTTT. It encodes CASSLRDRATDTQYF.

This clone was seen a single time. The J gene is TRBJ1-1, the V gene TRBV11-1, with TRBD1 as a possible D gene (5 bases). V gave up 5 bases and J gave up 4 bases, with 20 bases separating them. Germline V lookup: CDR1 SGHAT, CDR2 FQDESV (reference sequence). The CDR3 spans 16 residues. CDR3 nucleotide sequence: TGTGCCAGCAGCCTCGCCCGGGACCTGCAGGGCACTGAAGCTTTCTTT. This gives the protein CASSLARDLQGTEAFF.

The V gene is TRBV7-9, the J gene TRBJ2-7, with TRBD1 matching over 7 bases. The V and J ends lost 5 bases and 0 bases, in that order; junction bases with no gene match: 7. The germline CDR1 and CDR2 sequences are SEHNR and FQNEAQ (reference sequence). This CDR3 contains 15 residues. CDR3 nucleotides: TGTGCCAGCAGCGCGACAGGGCTGAGCTCCTACGAGCAGTACTTC. This codes for CASSATGLSSYEQYF.